The clone carrying this T cell receptor (beta chain) was counted only a few times. Its specificity is not known. Constant-segment primers and 5'RACE yielded cDNA libraries for TCR alpha and TCR beta, each carrying sample barcodes and UMIs. One entry per CDR3 protein results from TCRdb running MiXCR on the 5' RACE reads. The sample contains nearly 110,000 distinct CDR3 sequences, about a sixth of which appear only once. The sample originates from a study of T-cell memory formation after mild COVID-19. Overall study: Clustering of TCRs was largely donor specific. Study observations and caveats: Day 15 to 85 contracting clones showed balanced CD4/CD8; day 15 to 37 expanders favored CD4+. Second-wave clones that peaked on day 37 lacked confirmed SARS-CoV-2 specificity.

Looked up from germline, CDR1 is LGHDT and CDR2 is YNNKEL (reference sequence). V was shortened by 3 bases and J by 3 bases, with 11 bases between the two germline ends. This CDR3 is built from 15 residues. This clonotype was sampled from an adult woman who had mild COVID-19 (a few samples of this study predate the infection). Cell type and time point are not known. The chain is built from TRBV3-1 and TRBJ2-2; D gene uncertain. The sequenced sample was PBMCs or a T cell subset sorted from them (not recorded which). CDR3 loop: CASSQGERYTGELFF. The CDR3 nucleotides read TGTGCCAGCAGCCAGGGCGAACGATACACCGGGGAGCTGTTTTTT.